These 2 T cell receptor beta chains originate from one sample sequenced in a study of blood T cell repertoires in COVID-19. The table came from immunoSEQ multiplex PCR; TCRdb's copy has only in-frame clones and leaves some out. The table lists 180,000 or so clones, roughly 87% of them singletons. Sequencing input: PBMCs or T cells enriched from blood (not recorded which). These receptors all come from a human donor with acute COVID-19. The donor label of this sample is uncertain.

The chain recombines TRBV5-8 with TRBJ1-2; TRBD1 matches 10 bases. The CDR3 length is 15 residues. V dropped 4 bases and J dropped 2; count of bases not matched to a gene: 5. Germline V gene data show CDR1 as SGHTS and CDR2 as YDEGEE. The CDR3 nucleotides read TGTGCCAGCAGCCGCAGGGGACAGGGGAACTATGGCTACACCTTC. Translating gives CASSRRGQGNYGYTF. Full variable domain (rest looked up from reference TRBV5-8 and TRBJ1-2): EAGVTQSPTHLIKTRGQQATLRCSPISGHTSVYWYQQALGLGLQFLLWYDEGEERNRGNFPPRFSGRQFPNYSSELNVNALELEDSALYLCASSRRGQGNYGYTFGSGTRLTVV.

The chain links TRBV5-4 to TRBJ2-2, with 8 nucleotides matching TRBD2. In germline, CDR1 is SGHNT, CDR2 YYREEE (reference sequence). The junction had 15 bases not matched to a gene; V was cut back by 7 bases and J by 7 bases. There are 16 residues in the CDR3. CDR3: CASSLDPGGALGELFF. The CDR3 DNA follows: TGTGCCAGCTCGCTGGACCCCGGGGGGGCCCTCGGGGAGCTGTTTTTT. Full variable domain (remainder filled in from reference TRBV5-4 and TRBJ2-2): ETGVTQSPTHLIKTRGQQVTLRCSSQSGHNTVSWYQQALGQGPQFIFQYYREEENGRGNFPPRFSGLQFPNYSSELNVNALELDDSALYLCASSLDPGGALGELFFGEGSRLTVL.